This TCR beta chain stems from a study of graft-versus-host responses after intestinal transplantation. A note on this clone: The antigen remains undetermined.

The length of the CDR3 is 16 residues. The V gene's germline CDR1 is SGHAT and CDR2 FQNNGV. Trimming took 5 bases from V and 4 from J, leaving 18 bases between them. Some clones are missing from TCRdb's copy, which holds only in-frame ones; the method was immunoSEQ multiplex PCR. The table shows around 120,000 clones, with roughly 91% occurring only once. This TCR was recovered from a human donor who received an intestinal transplant. The source material was unstimulated CD4+ T cells sorted from spleen or lymph node cells, sampled before intestinal transplant. The chain couples TRBV11-2 to TRBJ2-1; D may correspond to TRBD1 or TRBD2 (5 bases each). The CDR3 protein is CASSPNGALPYNEQFF. The CDR3, as DNA: TGTGCCAGCAGCCCGAACGGGGCTTTGCCATACAATGAGCAGTTCTTC.